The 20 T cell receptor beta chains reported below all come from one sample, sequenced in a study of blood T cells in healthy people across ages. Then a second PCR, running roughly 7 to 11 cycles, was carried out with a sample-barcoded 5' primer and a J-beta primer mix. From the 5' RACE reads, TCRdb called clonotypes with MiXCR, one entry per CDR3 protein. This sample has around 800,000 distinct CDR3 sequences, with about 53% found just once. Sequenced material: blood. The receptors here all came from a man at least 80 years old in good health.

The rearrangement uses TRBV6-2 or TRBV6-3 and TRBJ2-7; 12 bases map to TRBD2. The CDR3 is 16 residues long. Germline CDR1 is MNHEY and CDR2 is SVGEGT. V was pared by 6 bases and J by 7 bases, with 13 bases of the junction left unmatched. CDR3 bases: TGTGCCAGCAGGGCTAGCGGGAGGGGCGCCTACAATGAGCAGTACTTC. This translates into CASRASGRGAYNEQYF.

The CDR3 is CASSQGVAGGFYNEQFF. For the CDR3, the DNA is TGTGCCAGCAGCCAAGGGGTGGCGGGGGGGTTCTACAATGAGCAGTTCTTC. The rearrangement links TRBV14 to TRBJ2-1, with TRBD2 identical over 9 bases. Losses at the gene ends were 1 base for V and 3 bases for J; bases not matched to a gene: 7. The CDR3 is 17 amino acids. Germline V CDR1 and CDR2: SGHDN, FVKESK.

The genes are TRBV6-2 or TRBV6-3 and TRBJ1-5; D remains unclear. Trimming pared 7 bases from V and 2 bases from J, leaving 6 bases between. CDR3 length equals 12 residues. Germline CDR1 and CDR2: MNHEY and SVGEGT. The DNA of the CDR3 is TGTGCCAGCAAGGGTGGCAATCAGCCCCAGCATTTT. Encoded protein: CASKGGNQPQHF.

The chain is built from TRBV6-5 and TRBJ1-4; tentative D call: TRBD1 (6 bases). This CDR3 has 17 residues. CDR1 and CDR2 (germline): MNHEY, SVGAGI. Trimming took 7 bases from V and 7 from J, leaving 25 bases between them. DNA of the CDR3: TGTGCCAGCATTAGTTTCAACAGGGTGGGCCAATTTGAAAAACTGTTTTTT. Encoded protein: CASISFNRVGQFEKLFF.

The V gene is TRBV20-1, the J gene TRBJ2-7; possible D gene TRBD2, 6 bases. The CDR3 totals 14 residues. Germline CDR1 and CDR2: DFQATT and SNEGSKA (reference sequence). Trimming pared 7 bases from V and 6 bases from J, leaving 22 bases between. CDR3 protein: CSVKQAGNLGEQYF. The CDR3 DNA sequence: TGCAGTGTAAAGCAGGCGGGAAATCTTGGCGAGCAGTACTTC.

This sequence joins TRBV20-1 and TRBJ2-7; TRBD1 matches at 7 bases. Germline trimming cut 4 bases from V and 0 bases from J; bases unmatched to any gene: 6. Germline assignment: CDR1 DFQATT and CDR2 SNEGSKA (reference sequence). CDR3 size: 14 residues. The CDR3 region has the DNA TGCAGTGCTACCGACAGGGCCGTCTCCTACGAGCAGTACTTC. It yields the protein CSATDRAVSYEQYF.

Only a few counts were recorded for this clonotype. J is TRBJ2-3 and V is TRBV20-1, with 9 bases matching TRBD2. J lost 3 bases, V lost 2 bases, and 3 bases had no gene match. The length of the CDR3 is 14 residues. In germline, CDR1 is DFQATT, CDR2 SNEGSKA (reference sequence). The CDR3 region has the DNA TGCAGTGCTAGAAGGCTAGCGGGAACAGATACGCAGTATTTT. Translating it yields CSARRLAGTDTQYF.

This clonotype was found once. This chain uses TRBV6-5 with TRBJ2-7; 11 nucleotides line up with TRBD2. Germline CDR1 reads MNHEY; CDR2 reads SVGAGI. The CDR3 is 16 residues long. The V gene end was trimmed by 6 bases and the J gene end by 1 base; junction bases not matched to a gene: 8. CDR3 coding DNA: TGTGCCAGCAGACGTACGGGACTAGCGGAGTCCTACGAGCAGTACTTC. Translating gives CASRRTGLAESYEQYF.

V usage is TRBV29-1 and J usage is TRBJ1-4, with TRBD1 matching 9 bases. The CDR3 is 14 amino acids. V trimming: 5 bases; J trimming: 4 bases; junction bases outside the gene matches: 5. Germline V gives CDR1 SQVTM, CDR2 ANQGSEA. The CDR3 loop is CSVRMTGGNEKLFF. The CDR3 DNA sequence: TGCAGCGTTCGGATGACAGGGGGTAATGAAAAACTGTTTTTT.

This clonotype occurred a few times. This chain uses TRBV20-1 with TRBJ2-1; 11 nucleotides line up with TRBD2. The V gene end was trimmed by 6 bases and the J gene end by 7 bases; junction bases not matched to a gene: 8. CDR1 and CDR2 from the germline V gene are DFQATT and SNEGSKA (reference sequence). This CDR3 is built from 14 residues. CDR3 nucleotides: TGCAGTGCCCCGACTAGCGGGAATTGGAATGAGCAGTTCTTC. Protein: CSAPTSGNWNEQFF.

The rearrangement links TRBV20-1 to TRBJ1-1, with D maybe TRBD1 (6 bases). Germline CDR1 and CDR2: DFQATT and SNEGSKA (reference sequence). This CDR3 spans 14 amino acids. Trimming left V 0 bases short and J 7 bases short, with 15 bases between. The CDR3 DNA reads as TGCAGTGCTAGAGAGGTACAGGGAGTAGGTGAAGCTTTCTTT. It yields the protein CSAREVQGVGEAFF.

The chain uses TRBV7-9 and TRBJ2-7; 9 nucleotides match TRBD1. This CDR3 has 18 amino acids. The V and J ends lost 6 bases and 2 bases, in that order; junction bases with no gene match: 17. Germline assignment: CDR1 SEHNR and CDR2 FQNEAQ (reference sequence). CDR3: CASRPPRDRDGRAYEQYF. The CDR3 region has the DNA TGTGCCAGCAGGCCACCTCGGGACAGGGATGGAAGGGCCTACGAGCAGTACTTC.

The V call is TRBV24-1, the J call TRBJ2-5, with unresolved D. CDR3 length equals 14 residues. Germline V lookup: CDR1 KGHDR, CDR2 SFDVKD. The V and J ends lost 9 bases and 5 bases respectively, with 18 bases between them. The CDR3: CATALKGSPETQYF. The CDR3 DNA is TGTGCCACCGCCTTGAAGGGCAGTCCGGAGACCCAGTACTTC.

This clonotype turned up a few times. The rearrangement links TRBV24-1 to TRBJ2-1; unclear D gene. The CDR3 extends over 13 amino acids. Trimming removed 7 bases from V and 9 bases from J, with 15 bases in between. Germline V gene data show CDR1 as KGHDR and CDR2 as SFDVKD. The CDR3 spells CATRADPWGEQFF. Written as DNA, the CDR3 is TGTGCCACCAGGGCAGACCCGTGGGGTGAGCAGTTCTTC.

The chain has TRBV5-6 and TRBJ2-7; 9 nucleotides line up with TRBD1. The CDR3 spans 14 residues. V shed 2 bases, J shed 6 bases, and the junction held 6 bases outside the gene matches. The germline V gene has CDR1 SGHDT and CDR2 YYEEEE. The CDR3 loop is CASSFGTGISEQYF. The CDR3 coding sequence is TGTGCCAGCAGCTTTGGGACAGGGATCTCCGAGCAGTACTTC.

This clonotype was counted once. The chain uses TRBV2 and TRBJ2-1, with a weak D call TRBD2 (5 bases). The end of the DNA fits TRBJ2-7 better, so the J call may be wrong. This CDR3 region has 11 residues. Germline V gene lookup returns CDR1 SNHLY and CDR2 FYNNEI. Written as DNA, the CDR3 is TGTGCCAGCAAGCGGTCCGATGAGCAGTACTTC. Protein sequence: CASKRSDEQYF.

The CDR3 DNA follows: TGCAGCGGCGTGGGGAGCTCCTACGAGCAGTACTTC. Its protein is CSGVGSSYEQYF. This chain connects TRBV29-1 to TRBJ2-7; perhaps TRBD2 as D (5 bases). The CDR3 spans 12 residues. Trimming removed 7 bases from V and 0 bases from J, with 10 bases in between. Per germline, CDR1 SQVTM and CDR2 ANQGSEA.

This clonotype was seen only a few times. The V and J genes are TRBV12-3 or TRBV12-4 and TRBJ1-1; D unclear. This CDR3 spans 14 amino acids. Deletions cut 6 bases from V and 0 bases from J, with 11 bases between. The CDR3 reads CASSSHSLNTEAFF. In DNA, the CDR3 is TGTGCCAGCAGCAGCCACAGCTTGAACACTGAAGCTTTCTTT.

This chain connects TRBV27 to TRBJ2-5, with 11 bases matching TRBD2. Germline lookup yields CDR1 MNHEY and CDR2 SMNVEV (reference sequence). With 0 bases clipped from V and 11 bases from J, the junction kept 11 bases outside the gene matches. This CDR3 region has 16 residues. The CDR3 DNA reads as TGTGCCAGCAGTTTATCAGTAGCGGGAGGGAACAATGAGCAGTACTTC. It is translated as CASSLSVAGGNNEQYF.

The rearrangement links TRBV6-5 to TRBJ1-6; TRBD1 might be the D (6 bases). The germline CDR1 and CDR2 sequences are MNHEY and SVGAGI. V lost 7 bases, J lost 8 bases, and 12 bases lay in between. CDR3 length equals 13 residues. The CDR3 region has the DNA TGTGCCAGCACCCCGACAGGCTATTCACCCCTCCACTTT. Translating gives CASTPTGYSPLHF.